This T cell receptor beta chain comes out of a study of T cell responses to AZD1222 COVID-19 vaccine. Pooling covered second doses at about 4 or about 12 weeks. Study outcomes and limitations: Most donors were white British, females outnumbered males, and clonal diversity was possibly underestimated. Spike was spanned by vaccine-associated CD4 TCRs, with dominance at 160-218 and 743-854.

Libraries were prepared by immunoSEQ multiplex PCR; TCRdb keeps only in-frame clonotypes and omits some of them. The table records some 63,000 clones, approximately 92% of them present only once. The V segment lost 4 bases and the J segment 5 bases; nucleotides outside the gene matches: 6. The CDR3 loop spans 15 amino acids. From germline, CDR1 is SGHDT and CDR2 YYEEEE. In the case of this clone: Its cognate antigen is unknown.

The material was peripheral blood, obtained 28 days after the second AZD1222 dose. The V and J genes are TRBV5-6 and TRBJ2-2; 9 positions match TRBD2. This TCR came from an adult who received the AZD1222 COVID-19 vaccine. CDR3 bases: TGTGCCAGCAGCACGGGACTAGCTATGACCGGGGAGCTGTTTTTT. Translating it yields CASSTGLAMTGELFF.